The 25 T cell receptor beta chains presented below share a single source sample, sequenced in a study of blood T cell repertoires in COVID-19. Some clones are missing from TCRdb's copy, which holds only in-frame ones; the method was immunoSEQ multiplex PCR. The data contain 56,000 or so clones, 85% to 90% of them singletons. The specimen sequenced was peripheral blood. These receptor sequences come from a man in his fifties or sixties with acute or convalescent COVID-19.

This clone was recorded only once. The V and J genes are TRBV11-2 and TRBJ1-1; 10 nucleotides line up with TRBD1. The V and J ends lost 2 bases and 11 bases, in that order; junction bases with no gene match: 8. CDR1 and CDR2 (germline): SGHAT, FQNNGV. CDR3 length: 14 residues. CDR3 sequence: CASSLFRGQGFAFF. CDR3 in DNA: TGTGCCAGCAGCTTATTCCGGGGACAGGGGTTTGCTTTCTTT.

The V and J genes are TRBV6-5 and TRBJ2-1; D unclear. Trimming stripped 7 bases from V and 0 bases from J, with 7 bases between. This CDR3 has 13 amino acids. CDR1 MNHEY and CDR2 SVGAGI come from the germline V gene. The CDR3: CASMVSSYNEQFF. The CDR3 bases are TGTGCCAGCATGGTCAGCTCCTACAATGAGCAGTTCTTC.

The chain joins TRBV7-9 to TRBJ1-2; D not resolved. Per the germline V gene, CDR1 is SEHNR and CDR2 is FQNEAQ (reference sequence). The ends were cut back, 1 base at V and 4 bases at J, with 13 bases in the middle. This CDR3 has 15 amino acids. The CDR3 protein is CASSLVGFEVYGYTF. The DNA for the CDR3 is TGTGCCAGCAGCTTAGTCGGGTTTGAGGTCTATGGCTACACCTTC.

The chain links TRBV9 to TRBJ2-1; 8 positions match TRBD1. The germline gives CDR1 SGDLS, CDR2 YYNGEE. V shed 4 bases and J 3 bases; nucleotides not matched to a gene: 6. This CDR3 spans 15 amino acids. CDR3 sequence (DNA): TGTGCCAGCAGCATGGAGACAGGGGTCTACAATGAGCAGTTCTTC. Translated, it gives CASSMETGVYNEQFF.

CDR3 DNA sequence: TGCGCCAGCAGCCAACGGACTAGCGAGGCCTACGAGCAGTACTTC. Translated, it gives CASSQRTSEAYEQYF. The V call is TRBV4-1, the J call TRBJ2-7; 9 bases line up with TRBD2. The CDR3 spans 15 residues. V was clipped by 2 bases and J by 2 bases; unmatched bases: 4. Germline values: CDR1 MGHRA, CDR2 YSYEKL.

J is TRBJ2-5 and V is TRBV6-5; 7 bases are shared with TRBD2. This CDR3 is built from 15 residues. CDR1 and CDR2 from the germline V gene are MNHEY and SVGAGI. The junction had 5 bases not matched to a gene; V was cut back by 2 bases and J by 2 bases. CDR3 sequence: CASSYRTGGQETQYF. The CDR3 DNA follows: TGTGCCAGCAGTTACCGAACCGGGGGGCAAGAGACCCAGTACTTC.

A single count supports this clone. The chain links TRBV19 to TRBJ2-7; 10 nucleotides match TRBD2. Trimming removed 5 bases from V and 3 bases from J; junction bases left unmatched: 4. CDR1 is LNHDA and CDR2 is SQIVND in the germline V gene (reference sequence). This CDR3 is 14 amino acids long. The CDR3 loop reads CASSDSGGLYEQYF. The CDR3 region has the DNA TGTGCCAGTAGTGATAGCGGGGGGCTCTACGAGCAGTACTTC.

This chain links TRBV6-6 with TRBJ2-1, with 8 bases lining up with TRBD2. The CDR3 is 14 amino acids. CDR1 MNHNY and CDR2 SVGAGI come from the germline V gene (reference sequence). Trimming took 4 bases from V and 9 from J; bases not matched to a gene: 8. This CDR3 is CASSWGAGGSEQFF. The DNA for the CDR3 is TGTGCCAGCAGTTGGGGGGCGGGAGGAAGTGAGCAGTTCTTC.

This chain connects TRBV20-1 to TRBJ1-1; no clear D gene. Trimming removed 4 bases at V and 4 bases at J, with 7 bases between. CDR3 size: 11 residues. Germline CDR1 and CDR2: DFQATT and SNEGSKA (reference sequence). In DNA form, the CDR3 reads TGCAGTGCTATGGCGGGCACTGAAGCTTTCTTT. Its translation is CSAMAGTEAFF.

J is TRBJ1-1 and V is TRBV4-1; D not certain. The V gene lost 9 bases and the J gene lost 0 bases, with 8 bases spanning the gap. The CDR3 spans 12 residues. Germline loops: CDR1 MGHRA, CDR2 YSYEKL. The CDR3 DNA is TGCGCCAGGGCAGTCATGAACACTGAAGCTTTCTTT. Translated, it gives CARAVMNTEAFF.

The gene calls are TRBV6-1 and TRBJ1-5; tentatively, D is TRBD1 (6 bases). The germline V gene has CDR1 MNHNS and CDR2 SASEGT. This CDR3 is built from 16 residues. V lost 2 bases to trimming and J lost 1 base, with 12 bases between them. The CDR3 spells CASSEIWGLSNQPQHF. CDR3 in DNA: TGTGCCAGCAGTGAAATCTGGGGGCTGAGCAATCAGCCCCAGCATTTT.

The chain is built from TRBV19 and TRBJ1-2; 12 positions agree with TRBD1. Germline-derived CDR1 and CDR2 are LNHDA and SQIVND (reference sequence). The trim removed 7 bases at V and 4 bases at J, leaving 10 bases unmatched. The CDR3 contains 16 residues. The CDR3, as DNA: TGTGCCAGTATCGCGGGACAGGGGGCGGTGAGCTATGGCTACACCTTC. It translates to CASIAGQGAVSYGYTF. Looking up the rest from reference TRBV19 and TRBJ1-2 gives the full variable domain: DGGITQSPKYLFRKEGQNVTLSCEQNLNHDAMYWYRQDPGQGLRLIYYSQIVNDFQKGDIAEGYSVSREKKESFPLTVTSAQKNPTAFYLCASIAGQGAVSYGYTFGSGTRLTVV.

This clone was recorded only once. The rearrangement joins TRBV3-1 (or the pseudogene TRBV3-2) to TRBJ1-4; 7 nucleotides match TRBD1. V lost 6 bases and J lost 4; bases outside the gene matches: 5. CDR3 length: 14 amino acids. Germline assignment: CDR1 LGHDT and CDR2 YNNKEL (reference sequence). The CDR3 region has the DNA TGTGCCAGCAGATCCAGGGGGTTTAATGAAAAACTGTTTTTT. Translated, it gives CASRSRGFNEKLFF.

The chain is built from TRBV12-5 and TRBJ2-1; D might be TRBD1 (5 bases). The length of the CDR3 is 11 residues. Trimming took off 2 bases at V and 9 bases at J, with 5 bases between the two ends. Germline lookup yields CDR1 LGHNT and CDR2 FRNRAP. The CDR3 is CASGLRGEQFF. As DNA, the CDR3 is TGTGCTAGTGGTTTGAGGGGTGAGCAGTTCTTC.

The J gene is TRBJ1-3, the V gene TRBV5-1, with 8 nucleotides matching TRBD1. Germline V gene data show CDR1 as SGHRS and CDR2 as YFSETQ. The CDR3 has 18 residues. V gave up 2 bases and J gave up 0 bases; unmatched junction bases: 10. The CDR3 reads CASSFRFRGPHSGNTIYF. The CDR3 nucleotides are TGCGCCAGCAGCTTTCGTTTCAGGGGGCCCCACTCTGGAAACACCATATATTTT.

The CDR3 loop is CASSRQFNQPQHF. CDR3 nucleotides: TGTGCCAGCAGCCGACAGTTCAATCAGCCCCAGCATTTT. The chain is built from TRBV27 and TRBJ1-5; TRBD1 is a possible D gene (5 bases). V lost 6 bases and J 3 bases, leaving 9 bases between the germline ends. The germline CDR1 and CDR2 sequences are MNHEY and SMNVEV (reference sequence). The CDR3 sequence is 13 residues long.

This clone was seen repeatedly, ten times or more. The rearrangement joins TRBV18 to TRBJ2-1; the D is unclear. CDR3 length: 14 amino acids. V was clipped by 1 base and J by 7 bases, with 11 bases between them. Germline loops: CDR1 KGHSH, CDR2 LQKENI. The CDR3 region is CASSPRPGPNEQFF. The DNA of the CDR3 is TGTGCCAGCTCACCACGTCCGGGTCCGAATGAGCAGTTCTTC.

The chain couples TRBV5-1 to TRBJ2-1; the match to TRBD2 covers 11 bases. Germline CDR1 SGHRS, CDR2 YFSETQ. The ends lost 4 bases at V and 7 bases at J; junction bases unmatched: 10. This CDR3 region has 16 residues. CDR3 DNA: TGCGCCAGCAGCCTCATACCCGGGACTAGCGGAAATGAGCAGTTCTTC. Encoded protein: CASSLIPGTSGNEQFF.

The V gene is TRBV3-1 (or the pseudogene TRBV3-2), the J gene TRBJ2-5; weak D call: TRBD2 (6 bases). The CDR3 sequence is 12 residues long. Germline loops: CDR1 LGHDT, CDR2 YNNKEL (reference sequence). V gave up 7 bases and J gave up 5 bases, with 11 bases separating them. The CDR3 protein is CASITRGETQYF. CDR3 DNA sequence: TGTGCCAGCATCACACGGGGGGAGACCCAGTACTTC.

The genes are TRBV27 and TRBJ1-2, with D possibly being TRBD1 (5 bases). The CDR3 spans 15 residues. Germline V lookup: CDR1 MNHEY, CDR2 SMNVEV (reference sequence). Trimming removed 1 base at V and 1 base at J, with 10 bases between. CDR3 coding DNA: TGTGCCAGCAGTTTATTCGGACACTTTAACTATGGCTACACCTTC. Amino acids: CASSLFGHFNYGYTF.

A note on this clone: This CDR3 is also generated by other DNA sequences in the sample. The V call is TRBV6-5, the J call TRBJ1-1, with D possibly TRBD1 on 6 matching bases. Trimming removed 6 bases at V and 5 bases at J, with 7 bases between. CDR1 is MNHEY, CDR2 SVGAGI, per germline. The CDR3 loop spans 11 amino acids. CDR3 in DNA: TGTGCCAGCAGAGGGGGTACTGAAGCTTTCTTT. This codes for CASRGGTEAFF.

The chain carries TRBV29-1 and TRBJ1-1, with TRBD1 matching over 7 bases. V lost 2 bases, J lost 0 bases, and 3 bases stayed unmatched. The CDR3 length is 14 residues. From germline, CDR1 is SQVTM and CDR2 ANQGSEA. The CDR3 reads CSVETGQLNTEAFF. As DNA, the CDR3 is TGCAGCGTTGAAACGGGACAGTTGAACACTGAAGCTTTCTTT.

V is TRBV6-5 and J is TRBJ2-3, with no clear D. V was cut by 8 bases and J by 0 bases, with 12 bases left in between. Germline CDR1 and CDR2: MNHEY and SVGAGI. CDR3 length: 14 amino acids. The CDR3 DNA follows: TGTGCCAGCCGGTCCTATGAGAGCACAGATACGCAGTATTTT. This encodes CASRSYESTDTQYF.

This chain joins TRBV2 and TRBJ1-3; no clear D. The germline gives CDR1 SNHLY, CDR2 FYNNEI. This CDR3 region has 14 residues. Trimming took 0 bases from V and 0 from J, leaving 3 bases between them. CDR3 protein: CASSEARSGNTIYF. Here the CDR3 DNA reads TGTGCCAGCAGTGAAGCTCGCTCTGGAAACACCATATATTTT.

The rearrangement joins TRBV9 to TRBJ2-1, with 7 positions matching TRBD2. V gave up 3 bases and J gave up 0 bases; unmatched junction bases: 6. The CDR3 spans 16 residues. Germline assignment: CDR1 SGDLS and CDR2 YYNGEE. The CDR3 protein is CASSGNSGSSYNEQFF. CDR3 bases: TGTGCCAGCAGCGGGAATAGCGGGTCCTCCTACAATGAGCAGTTCTTC. Full variable domain (rest looked up from reference TRBV9 and TRBJ2-1): DSGVTQTPKHLITATGQRVTLRCSPRSGDLSVYWYQQSLDQGLQFLIQYYNGEERAKGNILERFSAQQFPDLHSELNLSSLELGDSALYFCASSGNSGSSYNEQFFGPGTRLTVL.